This paragraph covers one TCR beta chain sequence. The source of the sample is a study of blood T cell repertoires in COVID-19. Whole-study context: Specimens from acute and convalescent COVID-19 originated in the United States, Italy and Spain. T cells, B-cell-depleted T cells, or PBMCs supplied cDNA or gDNA.

In the authors' methods: Scientists estimated how many nucleated cells there were by amplifying reference gene primers. Generated by immunoSEQ multiplex PCR, the TCRdb table keeps only in-frame clones and is missing some. V and J calls and clone size follow that table, whereas D and trimming were derived from the DNA. Of 100,000 to 150,000 clones in the sample, around 89% are singletons; the top ten hold approximately 8%. Source material: peripheral blood. This clonotype was obtained from a man in his forties or fifties with acute or convalescent COVID-19.

In DNA, the CDR3 is TGTGCCAGCAGCTTCAGGGTCCGAAATTCACCCCTCCACTTT. Its translation is CASSFRVRNSPLHF. The rearrangement uses TRBV5-6 and TRBJ1-6, with D maybe TRBD1 (5 bases). V was cut by 2 bases and J by 7 bases, with 10 bases left in between. This CDR3 comprises 14 residues. Germline CDR1 reads SGHDT; CDR2 reads YYEEEE.